The present T cell receptor beta chain was sequenced within a study of neurological immune-mediated disorders. Study-wide results and caveats: Healthy controls had more TCR clonal expansion than multiple sclerosis, which showed the least, whereas HTLV-1-associated myelopathy showed the most. A possible signature appeared as one related-CDR3 cluster, in which phylogenetic grouping placed the repertoires of 18 of 34 multiple sclerosis patients.

Preparation of the unsorted libraries drew on 2 million PBMCs stored at -80 C. This clonotype was counted ten times or more. Its cognate antigen is unknown. V lost 7 bases, J lost 2 bases, and 4 bases stayed unmatched. This CDR3 is built from 14 residues. Germline-derived CDR1 and CDR2 are WSHSY and SAAADI. The method for making cDNA was 5'RACE, and it used 10-nucleotide random UMIs. TCRdb reprocessed the 5' RACE reads with MiXCR, giving one entry per CDR3 protein. Of 55,000 to 85,000 distinct CDR3 sequences in the sample, 2.5% to 4% were seen once. The sequence derives from a woman between 50 and 59 years old with multiple sclerosis. Sample: PBMCs. The chain recombines TRBV10-2 with TRBJ2-1; 8 bases match TRBD2. CDR3: CASIGAGAYNEQFF. Written as DNA, the CDR3 is TGCGCCAGCATTGGAGCGGGGGCCTACAATGAGCAGTTCTTC.